This T cell receptor beta chain is from a study of T cells in Graves' hyperthyroidism and ophthalmopathy. Points from the study as a whole: Most expanded thyroid clonotypes above 0.001 recurred in blood.

Clinicians diagnosed patients from clinical symptoms, serum thyroxine and TRAb, thyroid ultrasound and orbital computed tomography. This clonotype was observed a few times. No antigen is known for it. The CDR3 consists of 15 residues. Looked up from germline, CDR1 is LNHDA and CDR2 is SQIVND (reference sequence). Between the trimmed V and J ends, which lost 0 bases and 2 bases, there was a span of 8 bases. The source material, RNA transcripts, was used to amplify TCR beta CDR3 regions. During a first-round RT-PCR of the TCR CDR3, the HTBI primer set was used. TCRdb recomputed calls from the multiplex PCR reads with MiXCR, one row per CDR3 protein. Of 450,000 to 600,000 distinct CDR3 sequences in the sample, about 15% were seen once.

The specimen sequenced was blood. The sequence came from a woman between 40 and 55 years old with Graves' hyperthyroidism. The rearrangement joins TRBV19 to TRBJ2-1; maybe TRBD1 (5 bases). The CDR3 sequence: CASSIDRATYNEQFF. CDR3 in DNA: TGTGCCAGTAGTATAGACAGGGCAACCTACAATGAGCAGTTCTTC.